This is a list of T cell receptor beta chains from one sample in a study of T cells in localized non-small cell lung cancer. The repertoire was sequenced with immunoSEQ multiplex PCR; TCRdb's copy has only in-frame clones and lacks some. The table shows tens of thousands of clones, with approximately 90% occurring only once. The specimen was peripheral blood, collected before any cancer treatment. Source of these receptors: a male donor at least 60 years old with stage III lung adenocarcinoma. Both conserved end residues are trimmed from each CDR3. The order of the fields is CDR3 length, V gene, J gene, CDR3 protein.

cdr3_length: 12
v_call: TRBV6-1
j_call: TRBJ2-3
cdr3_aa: ASRIQGAADTQY

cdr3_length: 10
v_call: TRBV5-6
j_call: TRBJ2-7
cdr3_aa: ASSLGQYEQY

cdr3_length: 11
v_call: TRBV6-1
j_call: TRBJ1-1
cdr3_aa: ASSRMLNTEAF

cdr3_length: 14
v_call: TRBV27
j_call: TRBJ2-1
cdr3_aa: ASSPFGGANYNEQF

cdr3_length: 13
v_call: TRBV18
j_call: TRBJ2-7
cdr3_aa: ASSPGRAGAYEQY

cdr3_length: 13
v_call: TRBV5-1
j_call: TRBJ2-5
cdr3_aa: ASSSYEGLGETQY

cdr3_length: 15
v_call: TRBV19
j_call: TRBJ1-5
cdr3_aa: ASSTTGYSLSNQPQH

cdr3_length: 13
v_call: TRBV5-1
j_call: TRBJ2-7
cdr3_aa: ASSKRTDGAYEQY

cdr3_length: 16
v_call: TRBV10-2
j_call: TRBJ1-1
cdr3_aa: ASSAPGPRILMNTEAF

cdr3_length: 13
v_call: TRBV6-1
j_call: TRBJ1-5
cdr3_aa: ASRTDRASNQPQH

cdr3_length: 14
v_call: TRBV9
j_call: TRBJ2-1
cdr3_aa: ASSVRPGSTYNEQF

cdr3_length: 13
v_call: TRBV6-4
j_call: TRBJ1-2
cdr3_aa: ASSDSGQSNYGYT

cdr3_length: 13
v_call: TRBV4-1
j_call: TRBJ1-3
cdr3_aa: ASSQASTRGNTIY

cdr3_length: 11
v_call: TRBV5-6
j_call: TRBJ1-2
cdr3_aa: ASSLRSQTGYT

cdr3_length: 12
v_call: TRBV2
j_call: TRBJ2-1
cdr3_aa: ASKGQGIYNEQF

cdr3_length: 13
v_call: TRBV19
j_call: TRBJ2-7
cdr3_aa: ASSSRGTFPYEQY

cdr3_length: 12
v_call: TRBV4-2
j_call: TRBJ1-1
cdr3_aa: ASSQEPGATEAF

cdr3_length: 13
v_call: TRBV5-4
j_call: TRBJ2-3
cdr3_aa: ASSVDLSSTDTQY

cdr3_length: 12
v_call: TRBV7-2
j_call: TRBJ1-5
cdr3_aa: ASSLGRVGQPQH

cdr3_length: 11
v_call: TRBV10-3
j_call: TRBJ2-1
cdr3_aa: ATRTSENNEQF

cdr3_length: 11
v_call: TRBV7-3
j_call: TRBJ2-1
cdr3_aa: ASSLMIAGEQF

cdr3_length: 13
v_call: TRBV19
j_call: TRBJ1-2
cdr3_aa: ASSISGLTNYGYT

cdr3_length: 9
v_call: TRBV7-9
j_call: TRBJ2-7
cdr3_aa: ASSLAGEQY

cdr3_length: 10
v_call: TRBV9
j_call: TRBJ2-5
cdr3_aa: ASSGTGPTQY

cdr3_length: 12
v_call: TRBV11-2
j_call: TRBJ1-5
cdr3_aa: ASSSQTGNQPQH